One and the same sample provided the 21 T cell receptor beta chains below, sequenced in a study of T cells after yellow fever vaccination. TCRdb reprocessed the 5' RACE reads via MiXCR and lists one record per CDR3 protein. This table holds a few hundred thousand distinct CDR3 sequences, roughly 8.6% found once. This specimen consisted of PBMCs, obtained more than 35 days after the first yellow fever vaccination. These receptors were taken from a man younger than 30 who received the YFV17D yellow fever vaccine.

The V and J genes are TRBV7-9 and TRBJ2-7; the match to TRBD1 covers 7 bases. The CDR3 contains 13 residues. V dropped 4 bases and J dropped 5; count of bases not matched to a gene: 5. Germline V gene sequence: CDR1 SEHNR, CDR2 FQNEAQ (reference sequence). CDR3 in amino acids: CASSSTGINEQYF. DNA of the CDR3: TGTGCCAGCAGCTCGACAGGGATAAACGAGCAGTACTTC.

This clonotype was counted only a few times. This chain links TRBV24-1 with TRBJ2-5, with D possibly TRBD2 on 5 matching bases. In germline, CDR1 is KGHDR, CDR2 SFDVKD. The CDR3 contains 13 residues. V shed 5 bases and J shed 5 bases, with 11 bases lying between them. CDR3 residues: CATSAAEEETQYF. In DNA form, the CDR3 reads TGTGCCACCAGTGCCGCGGAGGAGGAGACCCAGTACTTC.

This sequence joins TRBV7-2 and TRBJ1-5, with D possibly matching TRBD1 (5 bases). The CDR3 loop spans 15 amino acids. Per germline, CDR1 SGHTA and CDR2 FQGNSA. Trimming shortened V by 3 bases and J by 4 bases, and 13 bases separated the two germline ends. The CDR3 sequence: CASSLSRDFNQPQHF. The CDR3 DNA reads TGTGCCAGCAGCTTGAGCCGGGACTTTAATCAGCCCCAGCATTTT.

The chain recombines TRBV7-3 with TRBJ1-1; 7 nucleotides agree with TRBD1. CDR3 length equals 14 residues. Germline V gene sequence: CDR1 SGHTA, CDR2 FQGTGA. V lost 5 bases to trimming and J lost 1 base; unmatched junction nucleotides: 4. The CDR3 bases are TGTGCCAGCAGCGCCCACAGGGGGAACACTGAAGCTTTCTTT. Encoded protein: CASSAHRGNTEAFF.

This clonotype appeared a few times. This chain links TRBV6-1 with TRBJ2-1; the match to TRBD1 covers 7 bases. The trim removed 1 base at V and 7 bases at J, leaving 10 bases unmatched. The CDR3 has 16 residues. The germline gives CDR1 MNHNS, CDR2 SASEGT. This CDR3 is CASSEGSRGTRNEQFF. In nucleotides, the CDR3 is TGTGCCAGCAGTGAAGGAAGCAGGGGGACAAGGAATGAGCAGTTCTTC.

The V call is TRBV12-3 or TRBV12-4, the J call TRBJ1-5, with D tentatively TRBD1 (5 bases). The CDR3 totals 15 residues. Deletions cut 7 bases from V and 7 bases from J, with 20 bases between. The CDR3 sequence is CASTTTSGGGQPQHF. CDR3 in DNA: TGTGCCAGCACAACCACTTCCGGGGGTGGACAGCCCCAGCATTTT.

This clonotype has a count of ten or more. This chain connects TRBV12-3 or TRBV12-4 to TRBJ2-2; D tentatively reads TRBD1 or TRBD2 (5 bases each). The CDR3 totals 17 residues. Trimming cost V 4 bases and J 3 bases, with 18 bases left between them. Written as DNA, the CDR3 is TGTGCCAGCAGTTCACCCCCAGGCTGGGGGTACACCGGGGAGCTGTTTTTT. This gives the protein CASSSPPGWGYTGELFF.

This clonotype has ten or more counts. V usage is TRBV11-2 and J usage is TRBJ2-2; 9 bases are a match to TRBD1. CDR1 and CDR2 (germline): SGHAT, FQNNGV. The CDR3 is made up of 15 amino acids. The trim removed 3 bases at V and 7 bases at J, leaving 6 bases unmatched. CDR3 in amino acids: CASSFNRGRSGELFF. CDR3 nucleotide sequence: TGTGCCAGCAGCTTCAACAGGGGGCGAAGCGGGGAGCTGTTTTTT.

V and J are TRBV28 and TRBJ1-6; D is ambiguous. The CDR3 runs to 16 residues. Germline CDR1 MDHEN, CDR2 SYDVKM. Between the trimmed V and J ends, which lost 8 bases and 7 bases, there was a span of 21 bases. DNA for the CDR3: TGTGCCAGCCGGGAAAGGACCTCAGATGGGAATTCACCCCTCCACTTT. Translation: CASRERTSDGNSPLHF.

This clonotype was detected only a few times. The J gene is TRBJ2-3, the V gene TRBV7-6; 12 bases are shared with TRBD2. V lost 1 base, J lost 10 bases, and 6 bases stayed unmatched. The CDR3 totals 15 residues. Germline values: CDR1 SGHVS, CDR2 FNYEAQ. The CDR3 reads CASSLGLAGAYSQYF. The CDR3 DNA sequence: TGTGCCAGCAGCTTAGGACTAGCGGGGGCCTATTCGCAGTATTTT.

This clonotype was seen only a few times. For the CDR3, the DNA is TGTGCCAGCAGTTACAGGGGGCATGGCTACACCTTC. It yields the protein CASSYRGHGYTF. V and J are TRBV6-5 and TRBJ1-2; 7 nucleotides align to TRBD1. The trim removed 2 bases at V and 6 bases at J, leaving 0 bases unmatched. The germline V gene encodes CDR1 MNHEY and CDR2 SVGAGI. The CDR3 is 12 residues long.

The genes are TRBV20-1 and TRBJ2-1; 9 bases fit TRBD2. This CDR3 spans 14 amino acids. The V gene's germline CDR1 is DFQATT and CDR2 SNEGSKA (reference sequence). J was trimmed by 8 bases and V by 2 bases; bases with no gene match: 7. The DNA for the CDR3 is TGCAGTGCTAGACTTGATAGCGGGGGAGATGAGCAGTTCTTC. Its translation: CSARLDSGGDEQFF.

This clonotype has a handful of counts. The chain is built from TRBV6-1 and TRBJ2-1, with D possibly TRBD2 on 6 matching bases. The V and J ends lost 7 bases and 0 bases respectively, with 13 bases between them. The CDR3 totals 15 residues. The V gene's germline CDR1 is MNHNS and CDR2 SASEGT. Written as DNA, the CDR3 is TGTGCCAGCACTAGACCCGGGAGCTCCTACAATGAGCAGTTCTTC. It is translated as CASTRPGSSYNEQFF.

This clonotype has only a few counts. The rearrangement links TRBV6-5 to TRBJ2-7, with TRBD1 matching 8 bases. The junction had 6 bases not matched to a gene; V was cut back by 1 base and J by 7 bases. CDR1 MNHEY and CDR2 SVGAGI come from the germline V gene. The CDR3 consists of 14 residues. The CDR3, as DNA: TGTGCCAGCAGTTACTGGCAGGGGGCGGGGGAGCAGTACTTC. Its translation: CASSYWQGAGEQYF.

The chain joins TRBV7-2 to TRBJ1-4; a possible D gene is TRBD1 (5 bases). The CDR3 sequence is 16 residues long. Germline V gene lookup returns CDR1 SGHTA and CDR2 FQGNSA. Trimming cost V 5 bases and J 2 bases, with 15 bases left between them. The CDR3 DNA reads as TGTGCCAGCAGCCACCCAGGGAGGGGCACTAATGAAAAACTGTTTTTT. Translated: CASSHPGRGTNEKLFF.

The V gene is TRBV7-2, the J gene TRBJ2-5, with D perhaps given as TRBD1 or TRBD2 (5 bases each). This CDR3 has 13 amino acids. Trimming removed 8 bases at V and 2 bases at J, with 12 bases between. Looked up from germline, CDR1 is SGHTA and CDR2 is FQGNSA. The CDR3 spells CASGPGLQETQYF. The CDR3 bases are TGTGCCAGCGGACCGGGGCTTCAAGAGACCCAGTACTTC.

This clonotype occurred a few times. The rearrangement links TRBV5-1 to TRBJ2-3; maybe TRBD1 (6 bases). The CDR3 runs to 15 residues. Germline V gene lookup returns CDR1 SGHRS and CDR2 YFSETQ. Between the trimmed V and J ends, which lost 1 base and 1 base, there was a span of 10 bases. CDR3 sequence reads: CASSLLGARTDTQYF. CDR3 sequence (DNA): TGCGCCAGCAGCTTGCTGGGGGCGCGCACAGATACGCAGTATTTT.

J is TRBJ2-7 and V is TRBV5-1, with 8 bases identical to TRBD1. The CDR3 sequence is 13 residues long. CDR1 SGHRS and CDR2 YFSETQ come from the germline V gene. Unmatched junction bases numbered 2, after V lost 3 bases and J lost 3 bases. CDR3 nucleotides: TGCGCCAGCAGCTCAGACAGGGGCTACGAGCAGTACGTC. It translates to CASSSDRGYEQYV.

The gene calls are TRBV6-5 and TRBJ1-2, with D tentatively TRBD1 (6 bases). Trimming shortened V by 2 bases and J by 4 bases, and 14 bases separated the two germline ends. Looked up from germline, CDR1 is MNHEY and CDR2 is SVGAGI. The CDR3 has 15 residues. CDR3 loop: CASSYGTSPTYGYTF. For the CDR3, the DNA is TGTGCCAGCAGTTACGGGACAAGTCCGACCTATGGCTACACCTTC.

This clonotype was counted between two and nine times. This rearrangement joins TRBV24-1 to TRBJ2-1; TRBD2 aligns across 10 bases. J lost 7 bases, V lost 4 bases, and 27 bases had no gene match. CDR1 and CDR2 (germline): KGHDR, SFDVKD. CDR3 size: 22 residues. The chain's CDR3 is CATSDPRIRTFVLAGAGNEQFF. The CDR3 DNA sequence: TGTGCCACCAGTGACCCCCGCATCCGGACCTTCGTCCTAGCGGGGGCGGGGAATGAGCAGTTCTTC.

In its sample, this clonotype was seen many times. The CDR3 region has the DNA TGTGCCAGTAGTATAGGCATTACGGGACATAACTCCTACGAGCAGTACTTC. This encodes CASSIGITGHNSYEQYF. V gene TRBV19 combines with J gene TRBJ2-7; possibly TRBD1 for D (6 bases). V lost 1 base and J lost 0, with 16 bases in between. Looked up from germline, CDR1 is LNHDA and CDR2 is SQIVND (reference sequence). There are 17 residues in the CDR3.